Detailed here is one T cell receptor beta chain. Method: immunoSEQ multiplex PCR; TCRdb's copy keeps in-frame clones and lacks some. The sample shows roughly 120,000 clones, 90% of them seen only once. The sample is drawn from a study of control samples from healthy donors and cancer patients. CDR1 and CDR2 from the germline V gene are KGHDR and SFDVKD. V was trimmed by 3 bases and J by 9 bases, leaving 20 bases between them. There are 16 residues in the CDR3. The specimen sequenced was blood. The V gene is TRBV24-1, the J gene TRBJ2-1; D is perhaps TRBD1 or TRBD2 (7 bases each). This TCR came from a human donor in good health. The donor label of this sample is uncertain. The CDR3 here is CATSDQNSGGAVEQFF. Here the CDR3 DNA reads TGTGCCACCAGTGATCAGAACTCAGGGGGGGCGGTTGAGCAGTTCTTC.